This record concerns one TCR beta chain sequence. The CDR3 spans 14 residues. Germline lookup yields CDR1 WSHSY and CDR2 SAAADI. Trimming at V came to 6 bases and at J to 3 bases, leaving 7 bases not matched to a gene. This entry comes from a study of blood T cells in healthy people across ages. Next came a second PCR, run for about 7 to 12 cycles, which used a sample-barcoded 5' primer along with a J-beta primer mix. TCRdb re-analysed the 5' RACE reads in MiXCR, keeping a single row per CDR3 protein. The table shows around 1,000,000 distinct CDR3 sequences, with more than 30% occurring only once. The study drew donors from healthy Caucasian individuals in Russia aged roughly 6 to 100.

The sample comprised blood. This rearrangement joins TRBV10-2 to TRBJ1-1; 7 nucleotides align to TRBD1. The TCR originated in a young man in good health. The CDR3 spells CASRETGRYTEAFF. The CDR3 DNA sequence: TGCGCCAGCAGAGAGACAGGGCGTTACACTGAAGCTTTCTTT.